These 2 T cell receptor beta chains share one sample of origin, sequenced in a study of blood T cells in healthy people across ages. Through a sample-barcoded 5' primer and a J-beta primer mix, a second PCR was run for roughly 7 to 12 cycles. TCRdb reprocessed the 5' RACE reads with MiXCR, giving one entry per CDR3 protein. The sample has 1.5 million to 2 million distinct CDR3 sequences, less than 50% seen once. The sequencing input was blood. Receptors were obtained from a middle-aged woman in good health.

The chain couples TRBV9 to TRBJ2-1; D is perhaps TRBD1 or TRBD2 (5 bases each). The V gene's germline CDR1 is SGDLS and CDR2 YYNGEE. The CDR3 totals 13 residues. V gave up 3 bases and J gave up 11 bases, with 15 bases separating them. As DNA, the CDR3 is TGTGCCAGCAGCGCTATTGGGGGTATTAAGCAGTTCTTC. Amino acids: CASSAIGGIKQFF.

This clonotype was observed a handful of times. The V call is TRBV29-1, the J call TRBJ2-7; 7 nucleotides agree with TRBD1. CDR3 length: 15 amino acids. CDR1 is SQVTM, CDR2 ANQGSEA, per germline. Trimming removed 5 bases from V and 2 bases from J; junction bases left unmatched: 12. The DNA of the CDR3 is TGCAGCGTTTATTTAGGGGACAGACCCACCTACGAGCAGTACTTC. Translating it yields CSVYLGDRPTYEQYF.